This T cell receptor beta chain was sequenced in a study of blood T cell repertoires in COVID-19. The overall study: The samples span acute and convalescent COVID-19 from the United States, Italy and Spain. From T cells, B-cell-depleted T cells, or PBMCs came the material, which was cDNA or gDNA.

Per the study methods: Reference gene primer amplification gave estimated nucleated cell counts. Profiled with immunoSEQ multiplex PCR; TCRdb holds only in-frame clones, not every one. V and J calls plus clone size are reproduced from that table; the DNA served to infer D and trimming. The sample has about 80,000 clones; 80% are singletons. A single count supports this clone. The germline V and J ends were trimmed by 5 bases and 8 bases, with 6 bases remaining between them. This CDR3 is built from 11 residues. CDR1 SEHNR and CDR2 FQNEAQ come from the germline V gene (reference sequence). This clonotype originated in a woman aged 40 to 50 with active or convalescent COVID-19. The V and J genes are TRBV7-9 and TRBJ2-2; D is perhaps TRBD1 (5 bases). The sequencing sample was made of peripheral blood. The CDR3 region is CASSRTGELFF. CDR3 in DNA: TGTGCCAGCAGCCGGACAGGGGAGCTGTTTTTT.